This T cell receptor (beta chain) was captured in a study of pediatric ulcerative colitis. Germline values: CDR1 SGHDN, CDR2 FVKESK. The CDR3 totals 16 residues. V shed 5 bases and J 2 bases; nucleotides not matched to a gene: 10. The survey-level immunoSEQ assay was used. Here immunoSEQ multiplex PCR was the method, and the copy in TCRdb shows in-frame clones only, minus some. The sample holds about 64,000 clones, just over 75% seen once. The chain joins TRBV14 to TRBJ2-7; 9 bases line up with TRBD1. The sequencing sample was made of blood. The TCR was taken from a boy aged 5 to 17 with moderate ulcerative colitis. The CDR3 is CASSVDLGTGPYEQYF. DNA for the CDR3: TGTGCCAGCAGCGTGGATTTGGGGACAGGGCCCTACGAGCAGTACTTC.